The T cell receptor beta chain described here comes from a study of PD-1 blockade in classical Hodgkin lymphoma (dated by TCRdb to about 2020). Concerning the study at large: Nivolumab dosing was 3 mg/kg intravenously every 2 weeks, continuing until either disease progression or unacceptable toxicity. The study used CyTOF and TCR beta sequencing to define a peripheral blood immune signature of response to PD-1 blockade in classical Hodgkin lymphoma.

This specimen's time point label, per the study, means: cycle 1 day 1 (C1D1), immediately before nivolumab initiation. Every trial patient had relapsed after autologous stem cell transplantation, and cohorts A, B and C differed in prior brentuximab vedotin exposure. The trial cohort was composed of about 58 patients with relapsed/refractory classical Hodgkin lymphoma, for whom complete response, partial response or progressive disease was recorded as best overall response. Single-agent nivolumab was administered to trial patients in the multi-cohort phase II CheckMate 205 trial. An independent review committee assessed best overall response by applying the 2007 International Working Group response criteria. Trial PBMCs were collected immediately before nivolumab initiation (C1D1) and during therapy at cycle 2 day 1 and cycle 4 day 1. After peripheral blood was drawn into 8 mL Vacutainer Cell Preparation Tubes, PBMCs were isolated by centrifugation and then cryopreserved.

The CDR3 contains 17 residues, cysteine and phenylalanine counted. Only the CDR3 region is kept as DNA, spanning 51 bases read in frame from base 1. Genomic DNA was isolated using the Qiagen DNeasy kit from unsorted PBMCs as well as from negatively selected CD4+ and CD8+ fractions. TCR beta CDR3 regions were subjected to amplification by immunoSEQ multiplex PCR with primers that anneal to V and J segments. A synthetic immune receptor repertoire was used to minimize amplification bias, and any residual bias was removed computationally once sequencing was done. The source study handled its data this way. Repertoire diversity was quantified as the Shannon entropy index using custom Python scripts. Unsorted, CD4+ and CD8+ repertoires were analyzed separately, except in combined analyses where CD4+ and CD8+ sequences were merged in silico. Clonal expansion was defined as at least a 2-fold frequency increase after treatment relative to C1D1, with a pseudocount of 0.5 for undetected baseline clones. Clones with 0 or 1 copy at C1D1 were defined as singleton clones, while clones with 2 or more copies were defined as non-singleton clones. Clones expanded in unsorted samples were assigned a CD4+, CD8+ or unknown annotation through matching of protein sequences in sorted samples from the same patient. Wilcoxon tests were applied to paired samples to test diversity changes from C1D1 to C4D1. The clones in this table, taken by TCRdb from immuneACCESS, are in-frame only. Not every clone is retained; where verified, under half of the shortfall comes from an unresolved V gene, and the cause of the rest is unknown. V, J and clone size are those of that table, while D and trimming were read from the DNA. This sample gives fewer than 100,000 clones in total; roughly 90% of them show up just once. Together, the top ten hold 2.8% of the sample.

The paper as a whole reports these results and caveats: Diversity was lower in patients who began nivolumab less than 1 year after ASCT, so these patients were left out of later analyses to avoid confounding by immune reconstitution. Baseline TCR diversity was reported to be lower in newly diagnosed patients than in healthy donors and to be lower still in relapsed/refractory patients. The study covered only a single clinical trial cohort, and the causes of the repertoire differences, possibly disease activity or prior therapy, were still not defined. By C4D1, a significant rise was seen in CD4+ TCR diversity but not in CD8+ TCR diversity (p=0.0027 vs p=0.16), and the rise was most apparent among complete responders (p=0.02). Trial patients achieving complete response had baseline diversity similar to newly diagnosed patients, whereas partial responders and progressors had significantly lower diversity.

Concerning this clone: It has no known antigen specificity. No quality values exist for individual bases; no much larger clone is one base distant.

Sequences were derived from peripheral blood mononuclear cells (PBMCs), sampled at baseline. This receptor was identified in a human donor with classical Hodgkin lymphoma. The chain is assembled from TRBV12-2 and TRBJ2-5; the table names TRBD1, a call not compared with the DNA. TRBV12-2 is marked as a pseudogene. The CDR3 region reads CASRLVFDRRTEETQYF. Read as DNA, the sequence is TGTGCAAGTCGCTTAGTGTTTGACAGACGGACGGAAGAGACCCAGTACTTC.